What follows is one T cell receptor (beta chain) and its context. The cohort comprised adults aged about 18 to 100 years residing in about two dozen US areas. This specimen comes from a study of blood T cell repertoires in COVID-19. Study overall: Spain, Italy and the United States supplied samples that represented acute and convalescent COVID-19.

Profiled with immunoSEQ multiplex PCR; TCRdb holds only in-frame clones, not every one. The profile shows some 390,000 clones, roughly 89% of them singletons. V was clipped by 3 bases and J by 7 bases, with 5 bases between them. Per germline, CDR1 DFQATT and CDR2 SNEGSKA (reference sequence). This CDR3 has 10 residues. The V and J genes are TRBV20-1 and TRBJ2-3, with D maybe TRBD2 (5 bases). The specimen was PBMCs or T cells enriched from blood (not recorded which). The TCR was taken from a woman in her 30s who had recovered from COVID-19. The CDR3: CSASGNTQYF. CDR3 in DNA: TGCAGTGCTAGCGGGAATACGCAGTATTTT.